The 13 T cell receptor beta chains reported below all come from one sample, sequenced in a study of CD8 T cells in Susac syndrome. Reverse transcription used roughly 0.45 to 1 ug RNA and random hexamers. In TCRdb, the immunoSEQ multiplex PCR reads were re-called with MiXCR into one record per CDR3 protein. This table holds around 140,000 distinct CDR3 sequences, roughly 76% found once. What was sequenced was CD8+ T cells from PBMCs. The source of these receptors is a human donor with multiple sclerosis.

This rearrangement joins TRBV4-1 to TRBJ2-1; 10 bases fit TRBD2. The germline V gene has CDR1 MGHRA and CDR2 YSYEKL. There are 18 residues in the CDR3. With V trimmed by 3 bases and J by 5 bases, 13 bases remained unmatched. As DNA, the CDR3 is TGCGCCAGCAGCCATCGGGCTAGCGGGGGCCCGGGCCACAATGAGCAGTTCTTC. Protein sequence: CASSHRASGGPGHNEQFF.

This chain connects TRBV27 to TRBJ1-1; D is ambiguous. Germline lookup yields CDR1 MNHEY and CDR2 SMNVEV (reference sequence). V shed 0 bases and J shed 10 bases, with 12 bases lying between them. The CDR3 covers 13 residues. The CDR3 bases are TGTGCCAGCAGTTTATCGCCGTTCGATGGAGCTTTCTTT. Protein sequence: CASSLSPFDGAFF.

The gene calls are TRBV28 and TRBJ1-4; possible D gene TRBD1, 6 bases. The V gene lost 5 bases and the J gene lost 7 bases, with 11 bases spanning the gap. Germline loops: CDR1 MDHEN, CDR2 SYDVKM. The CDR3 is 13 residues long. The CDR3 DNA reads TGTGCCAGCAGTAGGAGCAGGGGTGAAAAACTGTTTTTT. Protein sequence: CASSRSRGEKLFF.

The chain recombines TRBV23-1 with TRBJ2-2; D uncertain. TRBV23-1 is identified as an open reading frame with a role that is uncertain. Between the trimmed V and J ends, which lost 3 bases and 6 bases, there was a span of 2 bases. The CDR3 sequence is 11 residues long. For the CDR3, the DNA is TGCGCCAGCAGTCAGCCCGGGGAGCTGTTTTTT. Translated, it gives CASSQPGELFF.

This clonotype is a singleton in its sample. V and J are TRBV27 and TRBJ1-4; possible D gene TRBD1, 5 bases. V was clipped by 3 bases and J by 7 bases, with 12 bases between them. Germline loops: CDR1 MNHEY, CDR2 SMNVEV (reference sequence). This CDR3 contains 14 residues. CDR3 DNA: TGTGCCAGCAGTTTGGGGGGGTTCGGTGAAAAACTGTTTTTT. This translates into CASSLGGFGEKLFF.

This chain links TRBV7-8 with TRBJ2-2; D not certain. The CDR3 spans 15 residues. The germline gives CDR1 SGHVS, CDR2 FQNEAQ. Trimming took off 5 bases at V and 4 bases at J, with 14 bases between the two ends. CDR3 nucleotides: TGTGCCAGCAGCCCCTTAGACCTTTCCACCGGGGAGCTGTTTTTT. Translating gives CASSPLDLSTGELFF.

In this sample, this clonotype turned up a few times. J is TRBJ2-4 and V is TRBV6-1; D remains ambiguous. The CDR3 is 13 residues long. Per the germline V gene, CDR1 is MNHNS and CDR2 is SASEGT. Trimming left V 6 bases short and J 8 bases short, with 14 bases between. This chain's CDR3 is CASRPPQDHIQYF. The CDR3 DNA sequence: TGTGCCAGCAGACCCCCCCAAGACCACATTCAGTACTTC.

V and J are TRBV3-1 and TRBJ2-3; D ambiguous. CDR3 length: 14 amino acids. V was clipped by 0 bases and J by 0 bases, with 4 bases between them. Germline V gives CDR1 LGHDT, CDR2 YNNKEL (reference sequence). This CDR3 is CASSQDFSTDTQYF. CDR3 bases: TGTGCCAGCAGCCAAGATTTCAGCACAGATACGCAGTATTTT.

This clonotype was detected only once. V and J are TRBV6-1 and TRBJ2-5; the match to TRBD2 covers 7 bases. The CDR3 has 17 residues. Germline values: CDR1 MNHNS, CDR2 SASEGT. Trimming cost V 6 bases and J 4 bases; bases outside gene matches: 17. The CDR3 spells CASSEGTGGSVIETQYF. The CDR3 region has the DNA TGTGCCAGCAGCGAGGGGACGGGCGGGAGCGTAATAGAGACCCAGTACTTC.

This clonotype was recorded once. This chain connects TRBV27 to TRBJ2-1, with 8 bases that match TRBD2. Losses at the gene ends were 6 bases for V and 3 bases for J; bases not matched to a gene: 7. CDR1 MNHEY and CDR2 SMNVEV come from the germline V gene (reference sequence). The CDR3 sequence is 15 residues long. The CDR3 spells CASSPSGRLYNEQFF. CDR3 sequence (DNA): TGTGCCAGCAGCCCGAGCGGGAGACTCTACAATGAGCAGTTCTTC.

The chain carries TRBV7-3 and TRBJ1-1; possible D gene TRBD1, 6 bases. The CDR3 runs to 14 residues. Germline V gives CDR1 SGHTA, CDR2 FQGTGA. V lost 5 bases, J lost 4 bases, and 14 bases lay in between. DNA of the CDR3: TGTGCCAGCAGCGCAGAGGGGGGCGGCACTGAAGCTTTCTTT. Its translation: CASSAEGGGTEAFF.

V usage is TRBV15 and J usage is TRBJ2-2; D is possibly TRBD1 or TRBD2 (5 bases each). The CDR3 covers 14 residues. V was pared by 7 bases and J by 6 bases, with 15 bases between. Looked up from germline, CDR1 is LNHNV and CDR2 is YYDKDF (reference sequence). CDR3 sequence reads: CATTSGPEAGELFF. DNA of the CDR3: TGTGCCACCACCTCGGGACCTGAAGCCGGGGAGCTGTTTTTT.

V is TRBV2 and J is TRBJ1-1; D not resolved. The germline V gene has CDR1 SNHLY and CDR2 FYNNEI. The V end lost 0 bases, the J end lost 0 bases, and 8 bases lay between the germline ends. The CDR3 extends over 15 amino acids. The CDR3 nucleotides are TGTGCCAGCAGTGAAGCGCCCTCCATGAACACTGAAGCTTTCTTT. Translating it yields CASSEAPSMNTEAFF.